Following are 9 T cell receptor beta chains from one sample sequenced in a study of T cells after yellow fever vaccination. TCRdb reprocessed the 5' RACE reads via MiXCR and lists one record per CDR3 protein. The data contain 300,000 to 400,000 distinct CDR3 sequences, more than 5.5% of them singletons. The material was PBMCs, obtained 5 days after the yellow fever booster vaccination. The receptors shown here come from a young man who received the YFV17D yellow fever vaccine.

This clonotype was picked up many times. The V gene is TRBV5-1, the J gene TRBJ2-5, with D maybe TRBD1 (5 bases). This CDR3 is 16 amino acids long. Trimming removed 0 bases at V and 2 bases at J, with 14 bases between. The germline gives CDR1 SGHRS, CDR2 YFSETQ. The chain's CDR3 is CASSLGVRVRQETQYF. The CDR3 DNA reads as TGCGCCAGCAGCTTGGGGGTCAGGGTTCGTCAAGAGACCCAGTACTTC.

This clonotype has a handful of counts. The chain couples TRBV7-6 to TRBJ2-3, with 7 bases matching TRBD2. Germline V lookup: CDR1 SGHVS, CDR2 FNYEAQ. V shed 3 bases and J 4 bases; nucleotides not matched to a gene: 10. CDR3 length: 16 amino acids. CDR3 bases: TGTGCCAGCAGCTTTAGGGAGGCTAGCGGATCAGATACGCAGTATTTT. It codes for CASSFREASGSDTQYF. Combining the CDR3 with reference TRBV7-6 and TRBJ2-3 gives the whole variable domain GAGVSQSPRYKVTKRGQDVALRCDPISGHVSLYWYRQALGQGPEFLTYFNYEAQQDKSGLPNDRFSAERPEGSISTLTIQRTEQRDSAMYRCASSFREASGSDTQYFGPGTRLTVL.

This clonotype was observed at least ten times. The chain is built from TRBV20-1 and TRBJ2-5; D unresolved. This CDR3 is 14 amino acids long. Germline lookup yields CDR1 DFQATT and CDR2 SNEGSKA (reference sequence). The V end was cut by 0 bases, the J end by 6 bases, with 14 bases between. For the CDR3, the DNA is TGCAGTGCTAGAGAGCCTTCTAGTGGAAAGACCCAGTACTTC. Protein: CSAREPSSGKTQYF.

In this sample, this clonotype turned up a few times. The chain carries TRBV7-6 and TRBJ1-1; a weak D match, TRBD1 (6 bases). Trimming took off 7 bases at V and 5 bases at J, with 17 bases between the two ends. This CDR3 is built from 14 residues. Germline V gene lookup returns CDR1 SGHVS and CDR2 FNYEAQ. The CDR3 loop is CASTEGGGHTEAFF. CDR3 DNA sequence: TGTGCCAGCACCGAAGGTGGGGGGCATACTGAAGCTTTCTTT.

This clonotype has a count of ten or more. The chain uses TRBV3-1 and TRBJ2-7; no clear D. Germline lookup yields CDR1 LGHDT and CDR2 YNNKEL (reference sequence). V gave up 2 bases and J gave up 3 bases, with 14 bases separating them. The CDR3 sequence is 15 residues long. In DNA, the CDR3 is TGTGCCAGCAGCCAAAGAAGAGATGCCCGCTACGAGCAGTACTTC. Amino acids: CASSQRRDARYEQYF.

The rearrangement links TRBV12-3 or TRBV12-4 to TRBJ2-5; a weak D match, TRBD2 (6 bases). This CDR3 spans 14 amino acids. Deletions cut 3 bases from V and 5 bases from J, with 13 bases between. CDR3 nucleotide sequence: TGTGCCAGCAGTTTCCCGCGGGACTCCGAGACCCAGTACTTC. Translating it yields CASSFPRDSETQYF.

The chain recombines TRBV4-1 with TRBJ2-2; unclear D gene. CDR1 is MGHRA and CDR2 is YSYEKL in the germline V gene. Trimming shortened V by 0 bases and J by 5 bases, and 10 bases separated the two germline ends. This CDR3 has 15 residues. CDR3 nucleotide sequence: TGCGCCAGCAGCCAAGATCAGACTCGGACCGGGGAGCTGTTTTTT. This encodes CASSQDQTRTGELFF.

This clonotype came up a few times. This chain uses TRBV29-1 with TRBJ2-5, with TRBD1 identical over 10 bases. The CDR3 extends over 12 amino acids. V was clipped by 7 bases and J by 5 bases; unmatched bases: 4. The germline CDR1 and CDR2 sequences are SQVTM and ANQGSEA. The CDR3 is CSETGGSETQYF. CDR3 in DNA: TGCAGCGAGACAGGGGGCAGCGAGACCCAGTACTTC. Full variable domain (outside the CDR3, taken from reference TRBV29-1 and TRBJ2-5): SAVISQKPSRDICQRGTSLTIQCQVDSQVTMMFWYRQQPGQSLTLIATANQGSEATYESGFVIDKFPISRPNLTFSTLTVSNMSPEDSSIYLCSETGGSETQYFGPGTRLLVL.

This clonotype was found many times. The chain carries TRBV5-1 and TRBJ1-4, with TRBD1 matching 7 bases. V trimming: 4 bases; J trimming: 5 bases; junction bases outside the gene matches: 5. The CDR3 has 14 residues. Germline V gene data show CDR1 as SGHRS and CDR2 as YFSETQ. The CDR3, as DNA: TGCGCCAGCAGCACCACAGGGGTCAATGAAAAACTGTTTTTT. Its translation: CASSTTGVNEKLFF. The full variable domain, with the rest looked up from reference TRBV5-1 and TRBJ1-4, is KAGVTQTPRYLIKTRGQQVTLSCSPISGHRSVSWYQQTPGQGLQFLFEYFSETQRNKGNFPGRFSGRQFSNSRSEMNVSTLELGDSALYLCASSTTGVNEKLFFGSGTQLSVL.